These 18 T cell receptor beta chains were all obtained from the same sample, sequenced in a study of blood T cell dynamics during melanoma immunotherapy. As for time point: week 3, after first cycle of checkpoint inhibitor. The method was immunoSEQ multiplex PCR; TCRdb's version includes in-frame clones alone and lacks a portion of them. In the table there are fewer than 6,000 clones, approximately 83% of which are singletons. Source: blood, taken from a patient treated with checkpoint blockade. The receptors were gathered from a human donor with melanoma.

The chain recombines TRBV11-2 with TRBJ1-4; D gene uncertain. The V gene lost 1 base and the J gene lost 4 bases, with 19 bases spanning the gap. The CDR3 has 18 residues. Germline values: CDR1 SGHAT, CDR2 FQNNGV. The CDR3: CASSLGLAPQQSNEKLFF. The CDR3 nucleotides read TGTGCCAGCAGCTTAGGGTTGGCGCCACAGCAGAGTAATGAAAAACTGTTTTTT. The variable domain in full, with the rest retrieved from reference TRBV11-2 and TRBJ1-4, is EAGVAQSPRYKIIEKRQSVAFWCNPISGHATLYWYQQILGQGPKLLIQFQNNGVVDDSQLPKDRFSAERLKGVDSTLKIQPAKLEDSAVYLCASSLGLAPQQSNEKLFFGSGTQLSVL.

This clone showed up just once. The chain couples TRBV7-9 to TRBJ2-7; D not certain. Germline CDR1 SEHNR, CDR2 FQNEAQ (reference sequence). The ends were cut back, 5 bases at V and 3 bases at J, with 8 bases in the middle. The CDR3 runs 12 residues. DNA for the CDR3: TGTGCCAGCAGCCTTAAAGTCTACGAGCAGTACTTC. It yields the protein CASSLKVYEQYF.

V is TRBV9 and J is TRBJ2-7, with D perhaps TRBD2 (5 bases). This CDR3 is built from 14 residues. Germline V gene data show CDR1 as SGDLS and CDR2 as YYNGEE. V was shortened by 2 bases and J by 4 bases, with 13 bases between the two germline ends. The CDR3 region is CASSVEGAGYEQYF. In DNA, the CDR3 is TGTGCCAGCAGCGTTGAGGGTGCTGGGTACGAGCAGTACTTC. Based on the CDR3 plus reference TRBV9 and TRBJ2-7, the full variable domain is DSGVTQTPKHLITATGQRVTLRCSPRSGDLSVYWYQQSLDQGLQFLIQYYNGEERAKGNILERFSAQQFPDLHSELNLSSLELGDSALYFCASSVEGAGYEQYFGPGTRLTVT.

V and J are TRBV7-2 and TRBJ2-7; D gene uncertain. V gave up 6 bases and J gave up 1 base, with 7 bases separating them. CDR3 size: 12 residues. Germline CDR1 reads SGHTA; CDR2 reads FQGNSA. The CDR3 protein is CASRDRSYEQYF. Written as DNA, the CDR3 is TGTGCCAGCAGGGACCGTTCCTACGAGCAGTACTTC.

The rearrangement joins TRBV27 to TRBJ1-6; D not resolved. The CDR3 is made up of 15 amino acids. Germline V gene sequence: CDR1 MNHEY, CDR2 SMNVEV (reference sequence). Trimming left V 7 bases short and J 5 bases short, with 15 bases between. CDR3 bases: TGTGCCAGCAATTCGTGGTCTTCCCATAATTCACCCCTCCACTTT. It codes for CASNSWSSHNSPLHF.

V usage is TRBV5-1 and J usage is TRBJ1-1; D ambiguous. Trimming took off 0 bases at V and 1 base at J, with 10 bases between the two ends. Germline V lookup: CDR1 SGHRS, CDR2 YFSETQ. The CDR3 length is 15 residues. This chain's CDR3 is CASSLEGSPNTEAFF. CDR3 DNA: TGCGCCAGCAGCTTGGAAGGAAGCCCGAACACTGAAGCTTTCTTT.

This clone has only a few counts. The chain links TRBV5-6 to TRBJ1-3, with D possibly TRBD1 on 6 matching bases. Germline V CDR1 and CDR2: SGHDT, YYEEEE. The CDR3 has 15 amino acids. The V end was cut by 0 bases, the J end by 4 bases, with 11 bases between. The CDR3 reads CASSLGGQRGNTIYF. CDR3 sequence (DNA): TGTGCCAGCAGCTTGGGCGGACAGCGAGGAAACACCATATATTTT. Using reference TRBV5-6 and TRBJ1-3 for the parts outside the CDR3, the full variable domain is DAGVTQSPTHLIKTRGQQVTLRCSPKSGHDTVSWYQQALGQGPQFIFQYYEEEERQRGNFPDRFSGHQFPNYSSELNVNALLLGDSALYLCASSLGGQRGNTIYFGEGSWLTVV.

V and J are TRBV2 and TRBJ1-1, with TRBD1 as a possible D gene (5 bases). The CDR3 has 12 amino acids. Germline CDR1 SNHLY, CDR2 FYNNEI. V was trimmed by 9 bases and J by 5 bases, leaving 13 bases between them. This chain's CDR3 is CARARGGTEAFF. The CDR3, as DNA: TGTGCCAGGGCCCGGGGGGGGACTGAAGCTTTCTTT.

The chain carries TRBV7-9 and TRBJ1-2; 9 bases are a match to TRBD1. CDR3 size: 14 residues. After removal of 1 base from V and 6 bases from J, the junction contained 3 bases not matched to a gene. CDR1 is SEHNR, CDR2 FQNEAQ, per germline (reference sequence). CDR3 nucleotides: TGTGCCAGCAGCTTAGACAGGGGGCCCGATGGCTACACCTTC. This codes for CASSLDRGPDGYTF. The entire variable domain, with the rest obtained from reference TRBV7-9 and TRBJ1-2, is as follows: DTGVSQNPRHKITKRGQNVTFRCDPISEHNRLYWYRQTLGQGPEFLTYFQNEAQLEKSRLLSDRFSAERPKGSFSTLEIQRTEQGDSAMYLCASSLDRGPDGYTFGSGTRLTVV.

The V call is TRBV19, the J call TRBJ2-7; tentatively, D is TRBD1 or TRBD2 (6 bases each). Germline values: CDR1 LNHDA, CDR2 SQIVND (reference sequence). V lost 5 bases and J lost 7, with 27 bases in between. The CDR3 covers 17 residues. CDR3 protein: CASSPSGAGAFLREQYF. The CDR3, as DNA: TGTGCCAGTAGTCCCTCGGGGGCAGGGGCGTTCCTGCGGGAGCAGTACTTC.

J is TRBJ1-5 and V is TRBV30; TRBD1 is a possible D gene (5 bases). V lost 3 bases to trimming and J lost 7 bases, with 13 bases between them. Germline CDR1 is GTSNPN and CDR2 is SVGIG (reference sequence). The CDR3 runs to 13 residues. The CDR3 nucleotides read TGTGCCTGGAGACGGCAGGGAGACCAGCCCCAGCATTTT. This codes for CAWRRQGDQPQHF.

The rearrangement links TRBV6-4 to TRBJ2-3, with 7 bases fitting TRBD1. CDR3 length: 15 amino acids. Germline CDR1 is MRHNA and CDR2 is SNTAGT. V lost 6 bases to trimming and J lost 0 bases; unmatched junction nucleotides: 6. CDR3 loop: CASSLGTASTDTQYF. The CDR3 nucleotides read TGTGCCAGCAGCCTAGGGACAGCTAGCACAGATACGCAGTATTTT.

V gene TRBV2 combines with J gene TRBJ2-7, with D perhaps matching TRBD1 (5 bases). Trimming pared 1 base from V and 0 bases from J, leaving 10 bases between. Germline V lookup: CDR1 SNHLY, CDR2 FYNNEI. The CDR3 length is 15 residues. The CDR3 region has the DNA TGTGCCAGCAGTGAAGACAGGCCGAGCTCCTACGAGCAGTACTTC. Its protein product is CASSEDRPSSYEQYF.

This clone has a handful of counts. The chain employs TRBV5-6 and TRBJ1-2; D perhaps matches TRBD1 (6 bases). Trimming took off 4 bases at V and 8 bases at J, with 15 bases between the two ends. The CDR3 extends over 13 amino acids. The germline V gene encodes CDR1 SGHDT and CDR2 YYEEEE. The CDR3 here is CASSVDRSRGYTF. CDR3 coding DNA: TGTGCCAGCAGCGTCGACAGGTCTAGGGGCTACACCTTC.

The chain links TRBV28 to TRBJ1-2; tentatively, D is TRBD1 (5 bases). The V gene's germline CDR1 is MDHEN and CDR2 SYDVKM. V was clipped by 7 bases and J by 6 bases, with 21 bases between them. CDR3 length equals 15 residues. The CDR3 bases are TGTGCCAGCATCGGATTCGGACAAAACTATGATGGCTACACCTTC. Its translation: CASIGFGQNYDGYTF.

CDR3 sequence: CSVAGRMNTEAFF. The CDR3, as DNA: TGCAGCGTTGCGGGACGGATGAACACTGAAGCTTTCTTT. The gene calls are TRBV29-1 and TRBJ1-1; maybe TRBD1 (5 bases). The germline V and J ends were trimmed by 4 bases and 0 bases, with 9 bases remaining between them. Per germline, CDR1 SQVTM and CDR2 ANQGSEA. The CDR3 totals 13 residues.

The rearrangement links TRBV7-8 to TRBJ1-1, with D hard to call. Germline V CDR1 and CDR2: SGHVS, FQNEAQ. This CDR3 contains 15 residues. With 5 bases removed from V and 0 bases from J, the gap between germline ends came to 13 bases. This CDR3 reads CASSIETNMNTEAFF. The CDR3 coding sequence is TGTGCCAGCAGCATCGAGACAAACATGAACACTGAAGCTTTCTTT.

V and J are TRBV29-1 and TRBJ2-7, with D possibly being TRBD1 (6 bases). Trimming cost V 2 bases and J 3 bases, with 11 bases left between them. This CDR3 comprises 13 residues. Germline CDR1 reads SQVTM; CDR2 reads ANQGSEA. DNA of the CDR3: TGCAGCGTTGAAACGGACAGAAACTACGAGCAGTACTTC. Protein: CSVETDRNYEQYF.